This passage covers 7 T cell receptor beta chains from one sample sequenced in a study of blood T cell repertoires in COVID-19. Some clones are missing from TCRdb's copy, which holds only in-frame ones; the method was immunoSEQ multiplex PCR. The sample includes about 130,000 clones, about four fifths of them seen just once. Sequencing was performed on peripheral blood. The receptors originated from a man between 60 and 75 years old with acute or convalescent COVID-19.

The rearrangement uses TRBV9 and TRBJ2-6, with D possibly TRBD2 on 6 matching bases. Germline lookup yields CDR1 SGDLS and CDR2 YYNGEE. This CDR3 has 17 amino acids. V was cut by 3 bases and J by 2 bases, with 15 bases left in between. CDR3 sequence: CASSGVGAGTGANVLTF. The CDR3 DNA sequence: TGTGCCAGCAGCGGGGTGGGCGCGGGGACTGGGGCCAACGTCCTGACTTTC.

The rearrangement links TRBV10-3 to TRBJ1-1; D is unclear. With 4 bases removed from V and 3 bases from J, the gap between germline ends came to 12 bases. There are 14 residues in the CDR3. The germline V gene has CDR1 ENHRY and CDR2 SYGVKD. The CDR3, as DNA: TGTGCCATCAGTGCGGAGGGCGGGGACACTGAAGCTTTCTTT. Its translation is CAISAEGGDTEAFF.

The rearrangement links TRBV15 to TRBJ2-5; perhaps TRBD1 as D (6 bases). CDR1 is LNHNV and CDR2 is YYDKDF in the germline V gene (reference sequence). V lost 3 bases and J 3 bases, leaving 8 bases between the germline ends. The CDR3 is made up of 13 amino acids. The CDR3 DNA sequence: TGTGCCACCAGCAGTGAGGGGGAAGAGACCCAGTACTTC. Amino acids: CATSSEGEETQYF.

This rearrangement joins TRBV5-1 to TRBJ1-1; 10 bases are shared with TRBD1. This CDR3 is built from 16 residues. V lost 4 bases and J lost 0; bases outside the gene matches: 6. Germline CDR1 is SGHRS and CDR2 is YFSETQ. The CDR3 spells CASSPGTGVLNTEAFF. DNA of the CDR3: TGCGCCAGCAGCCCCGGGACAGGGGTCCTGAACACTGAAGCTTTCTTT.

In this sample, this clone turned up once. The V and J genes are TRBV5-1 and TRBJ2-5; 9 nucleotides match TRBD1. CDR3 length equals 15 residues. Germline V gene data show CDR1 as SGHRS and CDR2 as YFSETQ. V gave up 3 bases and J gave up 2 bases; unmatched junction bases: 5. The CDR3 here is CASSSGTGNQETQYF. Here the CDR3 DNA reads TGCGCCAGCAGCTCTGGGACAGGGAATCAAGAGACCCAGTACTTC.

The rearrangement joins TRBV4-2 to TRBJ2-7; 8 nucleotides align to TRBD2. The germline V gene encodes CDR1 LGHNA and CDR2 YNFKEQ. The ends lost 4 bases at V and 1 base at J; junction bases unmatched: 3. The CDR3 extends over 14 amino acids. The CDR3 spells CASSPGGSSYEQYF. CDR3 nucleotide sequence: TGTGCCAGCAGCCCGGGAGGGTCGTCCTACGAGCAGTACTTC.

This chain links TRBV19 with TRBJ1-1, with D perhaps matching TRBD1 (6 bases). Germline V lookup: CDR1 LNHDA, CDR2 SQIVND (reference sequence). The CDR3 consists of 12 residues. V lost 6 bases and J 1 base, leaving 6 bases between the germline ends. The CDR3 DNA reads TGTGCCAGTAGGGACAGGAACACTGAAGCTTTCTTT. Its protein product is CASRDRNTEAFF.